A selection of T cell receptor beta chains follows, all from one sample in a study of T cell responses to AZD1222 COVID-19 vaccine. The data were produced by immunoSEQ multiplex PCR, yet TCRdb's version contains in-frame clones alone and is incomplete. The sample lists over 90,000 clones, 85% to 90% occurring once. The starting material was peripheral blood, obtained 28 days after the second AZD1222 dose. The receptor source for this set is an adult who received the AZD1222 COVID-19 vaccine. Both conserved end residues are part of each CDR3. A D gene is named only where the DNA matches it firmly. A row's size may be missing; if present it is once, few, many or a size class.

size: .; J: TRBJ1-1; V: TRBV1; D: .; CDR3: CTSSQVPSGIPMNTEAFF; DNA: TGCACCAGCAGCCAAGTCCCCTCCGGGATCCCGATGAACACTGAAGCTTTCTTT
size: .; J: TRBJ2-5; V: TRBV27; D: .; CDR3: CASSLLPGAQETQYF; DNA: TGTGCCAGCAGTTTATTGCCCGGGGCTCAAGAGACCCAGTACTTC
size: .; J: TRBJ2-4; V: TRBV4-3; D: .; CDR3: CASSQDSRIDIQYF; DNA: TGCGCCAGCAGCCAAGACTCACGGATTGACATTCAGTACTTC
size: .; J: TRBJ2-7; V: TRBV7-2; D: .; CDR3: CASSGAYEQYF; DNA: TGTGCCAGCAGTGGTGCCTACGAGCAGTACTTC
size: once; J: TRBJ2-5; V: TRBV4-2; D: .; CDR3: CASSQEGGRETQYF; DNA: TGTGCCAGCAGCCAAGAGGGGGGAAGGGAGACCCAGTACTTC
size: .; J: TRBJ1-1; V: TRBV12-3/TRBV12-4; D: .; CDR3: CASNGNQNTEAFF; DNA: TGTGCCAGCAACGGCAACCAGAACACTGAAGCTTTCTTT
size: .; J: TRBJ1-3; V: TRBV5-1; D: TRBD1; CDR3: CASSLIYQGDHSGNTIYF; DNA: TGCGCCAGCAGCTTAATATACCAGGGGGACCACTCTGGAAACACCATATATTTT
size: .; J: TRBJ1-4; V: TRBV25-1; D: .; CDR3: CASSFRSGEKLFF; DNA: TGTGCCAGCAGTTTTCGGTCGGGTGAAAAACTGTTTTTT
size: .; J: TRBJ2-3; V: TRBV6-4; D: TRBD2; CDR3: CASSDRHVGLAGKTDTQYF; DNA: TGTGCCAGCAGTGACCGCCACGTTGGACTAGCGGGAAAGACAGATACGCAGTATTTT
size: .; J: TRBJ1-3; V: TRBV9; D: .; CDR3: CASSVGGGGGQNTIYF; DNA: TGTGCCAGCAGCGTAGGCGGGGGTGGTGGCCAGAACACCATATATTTT
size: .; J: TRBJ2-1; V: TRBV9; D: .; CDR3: CASSVASWSGVYNEQFF; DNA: TGTGCCAGCAGCGTAGCGAGTTGGAGCGGAGTCTACAATGAGCAGTTCTTC
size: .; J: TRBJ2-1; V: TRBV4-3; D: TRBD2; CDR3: CASSQDRAGVNEQFF; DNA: TGCGCCAGCAGCCAAGATCGAGCGGGGGTGAATGAGCAGTTCTTC
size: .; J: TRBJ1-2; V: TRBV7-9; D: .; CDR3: CASSPPFFNYGYTF; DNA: TGTGCCAGCAGCCCCCCCTTCTTTAACTATGGCTACACCTTC
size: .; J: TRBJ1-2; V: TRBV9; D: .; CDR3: CASSVLSRVSFGDYGYTF; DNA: TGTGCCAGCAGCGTATTATCCCGAGTGTCCTTCGGGGACTATGGCTACACCTTC
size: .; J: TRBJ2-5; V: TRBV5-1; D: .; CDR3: CASSLGVTGGLQETQYF; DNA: TGCGCCAGCAGCTTGGGGGTGACAGGAGGGCTCCAAGAGACCCAGTACTTC
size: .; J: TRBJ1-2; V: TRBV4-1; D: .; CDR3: CASSQAPYQAGWAYGYTF; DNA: TGCGCCAGCAGCCAAGCCCCTTACCAGGCAGGGTGGGCCTATGGCTACACCTTC
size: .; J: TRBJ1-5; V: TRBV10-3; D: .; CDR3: CAISDNNQPQHF; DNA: TGTGCCATCAGCGATAACAATCAGCCCCAGCATTTT
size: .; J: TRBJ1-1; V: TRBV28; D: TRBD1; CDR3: CASRADRGGHTEAFF; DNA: TGTGCCAGCAGGGCTGACAGGGGAGGGCACACTGAAGCTTTCTTT
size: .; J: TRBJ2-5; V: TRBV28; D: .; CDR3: CASIEAGGGYRGETQYF; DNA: TGTGCCAGCATCGAAGCTGGTGGGGGCTACCGGGGGGAGACCCAGTACTTC
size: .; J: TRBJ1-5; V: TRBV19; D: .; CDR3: CASKRGVRNQPQHF; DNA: TGTGCCAGTAAACGGGGGGTCCGGAATCAGCCCCAGCATTTT
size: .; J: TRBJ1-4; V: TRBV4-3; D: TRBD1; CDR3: CASSQDLDRGLLFF; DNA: TGCGCCAGCAGCCAAGATCTTGACAGGGGCTTACTGTTTTTT
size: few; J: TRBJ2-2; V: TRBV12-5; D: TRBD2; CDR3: CASGLPRGVGAGELFF; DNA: TGTGCTAGTGGTTTACCCCGGGGGGTCGGGGCCGGGGAGCTGTTTTTT
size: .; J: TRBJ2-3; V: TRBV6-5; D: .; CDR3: CATRDTSTDTQYF; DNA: TGTGCCACCAGGGACACCTCCACAGATACGCAGTATTTT